The 22 T cell receptor beta chains below come from one sample, sequenced in a study of cytomegalovirus exposure and HLA in healthy donors. Primers for the PCR totalled 60 Vbeta and 13 Jbeta. Generated by immunoSEQ multiplex PCR, the TCRdb table keeps only in-frame clones and is missing some. The data contain roughly 86,000 clones, 60% to 80% of them singletons. Sequencing used PBMCs. The source of these receptors is a man aged 55 to 70 in good health and CMV-seronegative.

V and J are TRBV5-1 and TRBJ2-7; D is uncertain. V gave up 5 bases and J gave up 2 bases, with 11 bases separating them. CDR3 length: 13 amino acids. The germline V gene has CDR1 SGHRS and CDR2 YFSETQ. This chain's CDR3 is CASSKEIAYEQYF. DNA of the CDR3: TGCGCCAGCAGTAAAGAGATCGCCTACGAGCAGTACTTC.

Of note for this clone: A junction boundary mismatches the germline segment, possibly from a read error. The chain employs TRBV19 and TRBJ1-1, with D tentatively TRBD1 (5 bases). The CDR3 sequence is 13 residues long. CDR1 is LNHDA, CDR2 SQIVND, per germline (reference sequence). DNA for the CDR3: TGTGCCAGTCGTATAGGACAGAACACTGAAGCTTTCTTT. It translates to CASRIGQNTEAFF.

This clone has just a few counts. CDR3 region: CASSIAVGGGQPQHF. The CDR3 DNA is TGTGCCAGTAGTATAGCAGTGGGGGGGGGTCAGCCCCAGCATTTT. The chain uses TRBV19 and TRBJ1-5, with D possibly matching TRBD1 (5 bases). The CDR3 covers 15 residues. Germline-derived CDR1 and CDR2 are LNHDA and SQIVND (reference sequence). Trimming stripped 1 base from V and 6 bases from J, with 13 bases between.

The sample holds one count of this clone. The rearrangement links TRBV7-2 to TRBJ2-2; D may be TRBD1 (5 bases). Trimming shortened V by 10 bases and J by 0 bases, and 12 bases separated the two germline ends. CDR1 is SGHTA and CDR2 is FQGNSA in the germline V gene. The CDR3 contains 14 residues. This chain's CDR3 is CATQGRANTGELFF. Here the CDR3 DNA reads TGTGCCACTCAGGGCAGGGCGAACACCGGGGAGCTGTTTTTT.

In this sample, this clone turned up a few times. The rearrangement joins TRBV28 to TRBJ2-7, with 7 bases matching TRBD2. Trimming took 5 bases from V and 6 from J; bases not matched to a gene: 13. This CDR3 has 15 residues. Germline CDR1 MDHEN, CDR2 SYDVKM. CDR3 DNA sequence: TGTGCCAGCAGTATCCCCATCCAGCGGGACTCCGAGCAGTACTTC. The encoded protein is CASSIPIQRDSEQYF. The full variable domain, its missing parts supplied by reference TRBV28 and TRBJ2-7, is DVKVTQSSRYLVKRTGEKVFLECVQDMDHENMFWYRQDPGLGLRLIYFSYDVKMKEKGDIPEGYSVSREKKERFSLILESASTNQTSMYLCASSIPIQRDSEQYFGPGTRLTVT.

The chain recombines TRBV21-1 with TRBJ2-1; the table's D call, TRBD2, has no DNA check behind it. TRBV21-1 is an annotated pseudogene. This CDR3 spans 14 amino acids. The CDR3 loop is CASSPQTCINEQFF. The CDR3 bases are TGTGCCAGCAGCCCTCAGACTTGTATCAATGAGCAGTTCTTC.

V gene TRBV27 combines with J gene TRBJ2-7; unclear D gene. Trimming took 8 bases from V and 4 from J, leaving 12 bases between them. CDR1 MNHEY and CDR2 SMNVEV come from the germline V gene (reference sequence). CDR3 size: 12 residues. The CDR3 coding sequence is TGTGCCAGCGGGCCCTCGCCGTACGAGCAGTACTTC. Translating it yields CASGPSPYEQYF.

This rearrangement joins TRBV6-5 to TRBJ1-6; tentative D call: TRBD1 (5 bases). V shed 6 bases and J shed 10 bases, with 19 bases lying between them. The length of the CDR3 is 15 residues. Germline CDR1 reads MNHEY; CDR2 reads SVGAGI. CDR3 DNA: TGTGCCAGCAGGTACGGGGCCGCGGTGGGATCACCCCTCCACTTT. Its translation is CASRYGAAVGSPLHF.

V is TRBV29-1 and J is TRBJ2-5; 9 positions match TRBD2. CDR1 and CDR2 from the germline V gene are SQVTM and ANQGSEA. V was pared by 7 bases and J by 9 bases, with 9 bases of the junction left unmatched. The CDR3 contains 12 residues. The CDR3 loop reads CSAGTSPTAQYF. In DNA, the CDR3 is TGCAGCGCTGGGACTAGCCCGACGGCCCAGTACTTC.

This CDR3 reads CASSSPGGRIKEKLFF. The CDR3 bases are TGCGCCAGCAGCTCACCAGGGGGCAGAATTAAGGAAAAACTGTTTTTT. The rearrangement joins TRBV5-1 to TRBJ1-4; 8 nucleotides align to TRBD1. Germline V lookup: CDR1 SGHRS, CDR2 YFSETQ. Unmatched junction bases numbered 12, after V lost 3 bases and J lost 8 bases. This CDR3 is built from 16 residues.

The rearrangement uses TRBV21-1 and TRBJ2-3; the D call in the table, TRBD2, was not verified against the DNA. TRBV21-1 is listed as a pseudogene. The CDR3 contains 17 residues. CDR3 coding DNA: TGTGCCAGCAGCAAAGAACCTGGCGGGAGAGTGCCAGATACGCAGTATTTT. It yields the protein CASSKEPGGRVPDTQYF.

This clone occurred a few times. The chain joins TRBV5-5 to TRBJ1-2; possible D gene TRBD1, 5 bases. Between the trimmed V and J ends, which lost 0 bases and 0 bases, there was a span of 9 bases. The CDR3 has 15 amino acids. Germline lookup yields CDR1 SGHKS and CDR2 YYEKEE (reference sequence). The CDR3 region is CASSLGAGPNYGYTF. The DNA for the CDR3 is TGTGCCAGCAGCTTGGGGGCGGGACCTAACTATGGCTACACCTTC.

This clone was seen a few times. The rearrangement links TRBV2 to TRBJ2-7, with 15 bases that match TRBD2. V shed 3 bases and J 9 bases; nucleotides not matched to a gene: 6. This CDR3 spans 15 amino acids. Germline V gives CDR1 SNHLY, CDR2 FYNNEI. The CDR3 DNA reads as TGTGCCAGCAGTGACCGGACTAGCGGGAGGGTATGGCAGTACTTC. It yields the protein CASSDRTSGRVWQYF.

This chain uses TRBV4-1 with TRBJ1-2, with unresolved D. The CDR3 covers 11 residues. V was cut by 6 bases and J by 4 bases, with 6 bases left in between. Germline CDR1 reads MGHRA; CDR2 reads YSYEKL. The CDR3 here is CASSRGYGYTF. CDR3 sequence (DNA): TGCGCCAGCAGTCGAGGCTATGGCTACACCTTC.

The sample holds a few counts of this clone. V gene TRBV5-8 combines with J gene TRBJ1-5; D remains ambiguous. V was shortened by 4 bases and J by 1 base, with 9 bases between the two germline ends. The CDR3 sequence is 14 residues long. Germline lookup yields CDR1 SGHTS and CDR2 YDEGEE. Here the CDR3 DNA reads TGTGCCAGCAGCCCGCCGGGAAGCAATCAGCCCCAGCATTTT. Amino acid sequence: CASSPPGSNQPQHF.

The J gene is TRBJ2-7, the V gene TRBV5-4; TRBD2 aligns across 8 bases. Germline lookup yields CDR1 SGHNT and CDR2 YYREEE (reference sequence). With V trimmed by 4 bases and J by 2 bases, 5 bases remained unmatched. The CDR3 has 14 amino acids. The CDR3 DNA is TGTGCCAGCAGCCCCCGGGGGGGTACCTACGAGCAGTACTTC. Translating it yields CASSPRGGTYEQYF.

This clone was detected only a few times. V usage is TRBV5-6 and J usage is TRBJ1-4; possible D gene TRBD1, 6 bases. Trimming cost V 3 bases and J 7 bases, with 13 bases left between them. Looked up from germline, CDR1 is SGHDT and CDR2 is YYEEEE. CDR3 length equals 14 residues. CDR3 amino acids: CASSSLDRVEKLFF. The CDR3 region has the DNA TGTGCCAGCAGCTCCCTGGACAGAGTTGAAAAACTGTTTTTT.

The rearrangement links TRBV10-3 to TRBJ2-6; 7 positions agree with TRBD1. J was trimmed by 1 base and V by 4 bases; bases with no gene match: 7. Looked up from germline, CDR1 is ENHRY and CDR2 is SYGVKD. The CDR3 length is 17 residues. CDR3 protein: CAISAVGGESGANVLTF. CDR3 nucleotide sequence: TGTGCCATCAGTGCGGTAGGGGGCGAGTCTGGGGCCAACGTCCTGACTTTC.

The CDR3 region has the DNA TGTGCCATCAGTGACGGGTTAGGTCGCGGTAGTCAGCCCCAGCATTTT. This encodes CAISDGLGRGSQPQHF. The rearrangement uses TRBV10-3 and TRBJ1-5, with no clear D. CDR1 ENHRY and CDR2 SYGVKD come from the germline V gene. The CDR3 has 16 residues. V lost 3 bases to trimming and J lost 6 bases, with 18 bases between them.

This clone was seen only a few times. The rearrangement joins TRBV5-1 to TRBJ2-1; possibly TRBD1 for D (6 bases). The germline V gene encodes CDR1 SGHRS and CDR2 YFSETQ. The CDR3 is 15 residues long. V was trimmed by 4 bases and J by 5 bases, leaving 16 bases between them. The CDR3 sequence is CASSGGQTSNNEQFF. DNA for the CDR3: TGCGCCAGCAGCGGAGGACAGACCTCTAACAATGAGCAGTTCTTC.

V usage is TRBV25-1 and J usage is TRBJ2-1; TRBD1 agrees at 9 bases. The V gene end was trimmed by 6 bases and the J gene end by 3 bases; junction bases not matched to a gene: 9. Germline-derived CDR1 and CDR2 are MGHDK and SYGVNS. The length of the CDR3 is 16 residues. CDR3 bases: TGTGCCAGCAGCCCCGCTCCGGGACAGGGCTACAATGAGCAGTTCTTC. Encoded protein: CASSPAPGQGYNEQFF.

The chain carries TRBV2 and TRBJ1-6; 10 bases line up with TRBD1. V dropped 5 bases and J dropped 15; count of bases not matched to a gene: 10. The CDR3 length is 14 residues. Germline V lookup: CDR1 SNHLY, CDR2 FYNNEI. The CDR3 DNA reads as TGTGCCAGCAGTATCTTCGGACAGGGGGGGTTCCTCCACTTT. The encoded protein is CASSIFGQGGFLHF.